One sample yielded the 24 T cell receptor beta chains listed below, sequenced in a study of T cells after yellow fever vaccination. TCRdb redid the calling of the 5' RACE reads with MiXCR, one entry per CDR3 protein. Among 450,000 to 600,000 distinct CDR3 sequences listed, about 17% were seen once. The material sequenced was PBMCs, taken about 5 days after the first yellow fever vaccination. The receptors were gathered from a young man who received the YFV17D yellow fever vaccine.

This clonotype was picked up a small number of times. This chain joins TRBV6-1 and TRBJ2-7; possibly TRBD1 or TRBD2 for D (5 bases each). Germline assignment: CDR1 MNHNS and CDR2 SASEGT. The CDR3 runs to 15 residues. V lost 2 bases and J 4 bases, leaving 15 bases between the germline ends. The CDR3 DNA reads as TGTGCCAGCAGTGAAAGGGCGCAGGGAGAGTACGAGCAGTACGTC. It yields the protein CASSERAQGEYEQYV.

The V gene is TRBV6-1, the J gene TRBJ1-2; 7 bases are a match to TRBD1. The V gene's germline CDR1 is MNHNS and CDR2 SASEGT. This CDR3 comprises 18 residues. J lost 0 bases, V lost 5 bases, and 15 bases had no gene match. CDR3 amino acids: CASSTTGFPGLANYGYTF. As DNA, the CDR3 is TGTGCCAGCAGTACGACAGGGTTCCCTGGTTTAGCTAACTATGGCTACACCTTC.

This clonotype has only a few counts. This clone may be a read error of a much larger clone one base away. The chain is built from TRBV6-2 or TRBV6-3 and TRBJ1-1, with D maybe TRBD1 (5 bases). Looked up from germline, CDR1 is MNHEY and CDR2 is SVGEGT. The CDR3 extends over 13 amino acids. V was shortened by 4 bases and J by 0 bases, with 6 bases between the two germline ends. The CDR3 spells CASSWTMNTEAFF. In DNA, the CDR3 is TGTGCCAGCAGTTGGACAATGAACACTGAAGCTTTCTTT.

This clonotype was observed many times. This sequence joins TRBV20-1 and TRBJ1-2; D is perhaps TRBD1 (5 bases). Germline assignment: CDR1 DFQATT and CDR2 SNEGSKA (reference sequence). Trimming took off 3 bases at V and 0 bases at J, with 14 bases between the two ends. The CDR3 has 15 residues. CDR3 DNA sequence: TGCAGTGCTAGGGGAGGGGACGGGGCTAACTATGGCTACACCTTC. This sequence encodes CSARGGDGANYGYTF.

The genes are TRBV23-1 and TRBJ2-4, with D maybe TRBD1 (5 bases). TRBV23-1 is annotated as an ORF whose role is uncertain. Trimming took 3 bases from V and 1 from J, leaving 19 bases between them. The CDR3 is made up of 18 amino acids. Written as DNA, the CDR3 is TGCGCCAGCAGTCATTCGGCAGGGTGGCGTTCGGCCAAAAACATTCAGTACTTC. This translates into CASSHSAGWRSAKNIQYF.

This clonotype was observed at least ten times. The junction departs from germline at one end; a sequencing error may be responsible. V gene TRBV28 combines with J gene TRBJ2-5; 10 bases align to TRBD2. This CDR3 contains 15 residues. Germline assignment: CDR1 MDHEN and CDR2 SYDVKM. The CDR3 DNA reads TGTGCTAGCAGCCTTCCTAGCGGGGGCCAAGAGACCCAGTACTTC. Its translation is CASSLPSGGQETQYF. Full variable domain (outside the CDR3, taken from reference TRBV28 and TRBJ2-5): DVKVTQSSRYLVKRTGEKVFLECVQDMDHENMFWYRQDPGLGLRLIYFSYDVKMKEKGDIPEGYSVSREKKERFSLILESASTNQTSMYLCASSLPSGGQETQYFGPGTRLLVL.

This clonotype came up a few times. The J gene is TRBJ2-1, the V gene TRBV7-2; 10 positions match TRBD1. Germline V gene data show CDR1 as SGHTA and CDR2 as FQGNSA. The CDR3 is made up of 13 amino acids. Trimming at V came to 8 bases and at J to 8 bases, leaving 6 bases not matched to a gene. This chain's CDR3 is CASPTGGGDEQFF. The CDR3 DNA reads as TGTGCCAGCCCGACAGGGGGCGGGGATGAGCAGTTCTTC.

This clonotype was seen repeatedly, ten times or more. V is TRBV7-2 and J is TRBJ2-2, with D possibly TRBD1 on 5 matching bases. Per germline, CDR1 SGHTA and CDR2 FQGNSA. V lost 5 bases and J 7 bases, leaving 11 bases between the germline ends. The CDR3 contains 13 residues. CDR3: CASSARQSGELFF. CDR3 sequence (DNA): TGTGCCAGCAGCGCAAGACAGAGCGGGGAGCTGTTTTTT.

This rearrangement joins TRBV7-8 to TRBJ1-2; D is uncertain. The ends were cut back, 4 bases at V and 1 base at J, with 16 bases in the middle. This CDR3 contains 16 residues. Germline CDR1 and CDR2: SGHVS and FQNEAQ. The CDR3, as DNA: TGTGCCAGCAGCTCCGGGTGGGGAATTGATAACTATGGCTACACCTTC. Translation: CASSSGWGIDNYGYTF.

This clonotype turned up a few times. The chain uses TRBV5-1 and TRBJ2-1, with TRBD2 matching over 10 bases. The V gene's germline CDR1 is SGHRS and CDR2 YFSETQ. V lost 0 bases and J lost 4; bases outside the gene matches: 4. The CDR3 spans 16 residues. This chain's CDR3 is CASSLAPSGGYNEQFF. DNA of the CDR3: TGCGCCAGCAGCTTGGCCCCTAGCGGGGGATACAATGAGCAGTTCTTC.

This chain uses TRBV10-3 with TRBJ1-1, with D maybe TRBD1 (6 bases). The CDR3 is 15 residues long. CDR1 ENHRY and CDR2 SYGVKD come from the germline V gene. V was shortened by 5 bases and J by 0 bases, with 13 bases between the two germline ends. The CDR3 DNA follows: TGTGCCATCAGTACCGGGACATCCTTGAACACTGAAGCTTTCTTT. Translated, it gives CAISTGTSLNTEAFF.

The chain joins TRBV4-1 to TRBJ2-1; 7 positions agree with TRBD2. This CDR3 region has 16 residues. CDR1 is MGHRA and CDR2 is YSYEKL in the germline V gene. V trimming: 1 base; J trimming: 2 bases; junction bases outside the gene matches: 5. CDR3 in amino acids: CASSQGLAQPYNEQFF. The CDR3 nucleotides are TGCGCCAGCAGCCAAGGACTAGCCCAACCCTACAATGAGCAGTTCTTC.

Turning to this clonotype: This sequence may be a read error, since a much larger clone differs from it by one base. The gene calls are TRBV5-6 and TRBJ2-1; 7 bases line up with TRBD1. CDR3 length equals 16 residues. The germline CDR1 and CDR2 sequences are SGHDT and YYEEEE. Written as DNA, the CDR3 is TGTGCCAGCAGCTGGGGGACAGCAGGAGTCTACAATAAGCAGTTCTTC. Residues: CASSWGTAGVYNKQFF.

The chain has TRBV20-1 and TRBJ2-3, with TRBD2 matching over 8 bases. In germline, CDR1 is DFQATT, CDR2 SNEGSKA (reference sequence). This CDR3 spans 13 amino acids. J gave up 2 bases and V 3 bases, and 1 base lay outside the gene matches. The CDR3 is CSASSGVTDTQYF. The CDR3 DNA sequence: TGCAGTGCTAGTAGCGGGGTCACAGATACGCAGTATTTT.

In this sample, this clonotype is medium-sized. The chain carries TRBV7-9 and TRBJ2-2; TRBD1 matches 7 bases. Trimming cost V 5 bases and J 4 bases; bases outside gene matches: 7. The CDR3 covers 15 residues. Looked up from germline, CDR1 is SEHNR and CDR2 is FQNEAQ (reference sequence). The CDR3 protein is CASSIPGQPTGELFF. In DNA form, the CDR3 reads TGTGCCAGCAGCATCCCGGGACAGCCCACCGGGGAGCTGTTTTTT.

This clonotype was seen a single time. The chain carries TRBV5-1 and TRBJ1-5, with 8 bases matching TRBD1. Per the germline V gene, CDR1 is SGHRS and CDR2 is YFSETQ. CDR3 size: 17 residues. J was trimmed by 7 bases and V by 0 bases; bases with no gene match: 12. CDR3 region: CASSLGGLEDRVQPQHF. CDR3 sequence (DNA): TGCGCCAGCAGCTTGGGGGGACTCGAGGACAGGGTACAGCCCCAGCATTTT.

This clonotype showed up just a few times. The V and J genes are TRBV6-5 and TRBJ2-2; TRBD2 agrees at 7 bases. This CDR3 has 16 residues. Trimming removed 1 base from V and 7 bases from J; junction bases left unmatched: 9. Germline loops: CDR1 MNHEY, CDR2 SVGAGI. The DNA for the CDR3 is TGTGCCAGCAGTTACTTCGCGGGGGAGGGCGGCGGGGAGCTGTTTTTT. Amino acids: CASSYFAGEGGGELFF.

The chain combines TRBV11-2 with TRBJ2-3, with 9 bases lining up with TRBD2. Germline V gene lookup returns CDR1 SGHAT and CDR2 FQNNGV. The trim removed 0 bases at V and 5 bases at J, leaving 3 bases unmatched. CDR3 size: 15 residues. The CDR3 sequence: CASSLERGGLDTQYF. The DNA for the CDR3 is TGTGCCAGCAGCTTAGAGCGGGGGGGCCTAGATACGCAGTATTTT.

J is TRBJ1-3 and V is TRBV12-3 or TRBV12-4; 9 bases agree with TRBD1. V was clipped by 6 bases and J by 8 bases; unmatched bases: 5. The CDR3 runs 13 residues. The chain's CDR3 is CASRATGGDTIYF. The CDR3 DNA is TGTGCCAGCAGGGCGACAGGGGGGGACACCATATATTTT.

The CDR3 DNA follows: TGTGCCAGCAATAAAAAGGATTTTTGGAACACCGGGGAGCTGTTTTTT. Its translation is CASNKKDFWNTGELFF. The V call is TRBV13, the J call TRBJ2-2; D is undetermined. Germline V gene lookup returns CDR1 PRHDT and CDR2 FYEKMQ (reference sequence). The V end lost 7 bases, the J end lost 1 base, and 16 bases lay between the germline ends. The CDR3 contains 16 residues.

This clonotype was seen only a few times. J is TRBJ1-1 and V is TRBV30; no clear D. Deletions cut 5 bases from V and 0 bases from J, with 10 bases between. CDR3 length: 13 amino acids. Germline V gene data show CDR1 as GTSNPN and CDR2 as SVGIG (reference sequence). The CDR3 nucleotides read TGTGCCTGGGGGGAGAATATGAACACTGAAGCTTTCTTT. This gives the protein CAWGENMNTEAFF.

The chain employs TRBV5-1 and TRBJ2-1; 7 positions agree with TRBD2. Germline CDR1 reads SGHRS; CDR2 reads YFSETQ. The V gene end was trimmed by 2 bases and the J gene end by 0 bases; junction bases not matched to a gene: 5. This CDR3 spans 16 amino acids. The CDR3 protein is CASSLEAGSSYNEQFF. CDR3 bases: TGCGCCAGCAGCTTAGAAGCGGGGAGCTCCTACAATGAGCAGTTCTTC.

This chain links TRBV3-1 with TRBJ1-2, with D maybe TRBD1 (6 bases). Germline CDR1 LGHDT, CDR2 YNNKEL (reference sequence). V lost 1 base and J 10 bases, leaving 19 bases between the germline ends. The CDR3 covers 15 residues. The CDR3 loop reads CASSQGFGGGRVYTF. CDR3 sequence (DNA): TGTGCCAGCAGCCAAGGTTTCGGCGGGGGGCGAGTCTACACCTTC.

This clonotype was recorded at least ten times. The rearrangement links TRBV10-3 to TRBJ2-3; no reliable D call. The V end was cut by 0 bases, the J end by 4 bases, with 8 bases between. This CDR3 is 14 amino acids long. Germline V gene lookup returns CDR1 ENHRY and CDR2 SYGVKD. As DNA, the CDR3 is TGTGCCATCAGTGAGTCGAACTCCGCAGATACGCAGTATTTT. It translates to CAISESNSADTQYF.